Below, 25 T cell receptor beta chains from the same sample are listed, as sequenced in a study of human T cells and chemical hapten exposure. Time point indicated: patch test 1, 2 weeks after DPC sensitization. The treatment: therapeutic diphenylcyclopropenone sensitization with weekly scalp DPC. TCRdb re-derived calls from the RACE reads in MiXCR, one entry per CDR3 protein. Of about 80,000 distinct CDR3 sequences in the sample, over 9% were seen once. Specimen: whole blood, collected in connection with sensitization to the hapten diphenylcyclopropenone (DPC). The receptors shown here come from a woman aged 45-59 years with alopecia areata. Some clones in this sample may be carry-over from other donors' samples.

The rearrangement links TRBV7-8 to TRBJ2-5; 8 bases are a match to TRBD1. Germline V gives CDR1 SGHVS, CDR2 FQNEAQ. J was trimmed by 0 bases and V by 3 bases; bases with no gene match: 6. This CDR3 comprises 16 residues. The CDR3 reads CASSFWQGANQETQYF. The CDR3 nucleotides read TGTGCCAGCAGCTTTTGGCAGGGGGCGAACCAAGAGACCCAGTACTTC.

The CDR3 loop reads CSVWTGGFGETQYF. The DNA of the CDR3 is TGCAGCGTCTGGACAGGGGGATTTGGAGAGACCCAGTACTTC. The rearrangement joins TRBV29-1 to TRBJ2-5, with 10 bases lining up with TRBD1. The CDR3 spans 14 residues. Unmatched junction bases numbered 8, after V lost 6 bases and J lost 4 bases. Germline CDR1 and CDR2: SQVTM and ANQGSEA.

This clonotype was counted ten times or more. The J gene is TRBJ1-3, the V gene TRBV15, with unresolved D. Germline CDR1 is LNHNV and CDR2 is YYDKDF (reference sequence). The V and J ends lost 8 bases and 0 bases respectively, with 14 bases between them. The CDR3 totals 15 residues. The CDR3 nucleotides read TGTGCCACCCAGAGCCCGGGAAGCTCTGGAAACACCATATATTTT. Translation gives CATQSPGSSGNTIYF. Looking up the rest from reference TRBV15 and TRBJ1-3 gives the full variable domain: DAMVIQNPRYQVTQFGKPVTLSCSQTLNHNVMYWYQQKSSQAPKLLFHYYDKDFNNEADTPDNFQSRRPNTSFCFLDIRSPGLGDTAMYLCATQSPGSSGNTIYFGEGSWLTVV.

This clonotype was seen many times. This chain joins TRBV9 and TRBJ2-3; D gene ambiguous. V was clipped by 4 bases and J by 5 bases, with 14 bases between them. Germline V lookup: CDR1 SGDLS, CDR2 YYNGEE. The CDR3 runs to 14 residues. The CDR3 sequence is CASSPAPVRDTQYF. CDR3 sequence (DNA): TGTGCCAGCAGCCCCGCCCCGGTTCGAGATACGCAGTATTTT. The full variable domain, its missing parts supplied by reference TRBV9 and TRBJ2-3, is DSGVTQTPKHLITATGQRVTLRCSPRSGDLSVYWYQQSLDQGLQFLIQYYNGEERAKGNILERFSAQQFPDLHSELNLSSLELGDSALYFCASSPAPVRDTQYFGPGTRLTVL.

This rearrangement joins TRBV29-1 to TRBJ2-1; D is possibly TRBD1 (5 bases). The CDR3 is 14 amino acids. V lost 6 bases and J 8 bases, leaving 20 bases between the germline ends. Germline V gene data show CDR1 as SQVTM and CDR2 as ANQGSEA. Here the CDR3 DNA reads TGCAGCGTGGCCCCAGGGAACCCTCAGGATGAGCAGTTCTTC. Residues: CSVAPGNPQDEQFF.

This clonotype was seen repeatedly, ten times or more. V and J are TRBV6-5 and TRBJ1-1; the D is unclear. V was cut by 8 bases and J by 1 base, with 5 bases left in between. CDR3 length: 11 residues. Germline V gene sequence: CDR1 MNHEY, CDR2 SVGAGI. CDR3 residues: CASGGNTEAFF. As DNA, the CDR3 is TGTGCCAGCGGAGGGAACACTGAAGCTTTCTTT.

This clonotype was seen a handful of times. The chain employs TRBV6-5 and TRBJ2-5; D is undetermined. CDR1 and CDR2 from the germline V gene are MNHEY and SVGAGI. Trimming stripped 4 bases from V and 1 base from J, with 10 bases between. The CDR3 runs to 14 residues. The CDR3 here is CASSSPYSQETQYF. The CDR3 bases are TGTGCCAGCAGTTCCCCCTACTCCCAAGAGACCCAGTACTTC.

This clonotype was found many times. The chain is built from TRBV24-1 and TRBJ2-6, with D perhaps matching TRBD1 (5 bases). Germline-derived CDR1 and CDR2 are KGHDR and SFDVKD. V was pared by 3 bases and J by 8 bases, with 16 bases between. The CDR3 is 16 residues long. The CDR3 spells CATSDTRESDSNVLTF. For the CDR3, the DNA is TGTGCCACCAGTGATACCAGGGAAAGCGATTCCAACGTCCTGACTTTC.

This clonotype came up a few times. The rearrangement links TRBV7-2 to TRBJ1-3; tentatively, D is TRBD1 (5 bases). V lost 0 bases and J 4 bases, leaving 19 bases between the germline ends. The CDR3 covers 18 residues. The germline CDR1 and CDR2 sequences are SGHTA and FQGNSA. CDR3 sequence (DNA): TGTGCCAGCAGCTTAGCGAACGCCCCAGGGTTTATAGGAAACACCATATATTTT. It yields the protein CASSLANAPGFIGNTIYF.

The rearrangement joins TRBV6-5 to TRBJ2-1; no definite D call. The germline V and J ends were trimmed by 6 bases and 8 bases, with 8 bases remaining between them. Germline V gene data show CDR1 as MNHEY and CDR2 as SVGAGI. This CDR3 comprises 11 residues. In DNA form, the CDR3 reads TGTGCCAGCAGGGCCAGCGATGAGCAGTTCTTC. Amino acids: CASRASDEQFF.

Many counts were recorded for this clonotype. The chain has TRBV10-2 and TRBJ1-1; a possible D gene is TRBD1 (5 bases). CDR1 is WSHSY, CDR2 SAAADI, per germline. The CDR3 length is 13 residues. Trimming took 4 bases from V and 3 from J, leaving 9 bases between them. CDR3 region: CASSVGGDTEAFF. The DNA of the CDR3 is TGCGCCAGCAGTGTGGGGGGTGACACTGAAGCTTTCTTT.

This sequence joins TRBV7-9 and TRBJ2-5; 15 bases align to TRBD2. This CDR3 has 17 amino acids. Germline V lookup: CDR1 SEHNR, CDR2 FQNEAQ (reference sequence). J lost 5 bases, V lost 5 bases, and 9 bases had no gene match. The CDR3 region is CASSPGLAGGPSETQYF. CDR3 in DNA: TGTGCCAGCAGCCCTGGACTAGCGGGAGGGCCCTCGGAGACCCAGTACTTC.

The V gene is TRBV27, the J gene TRBJ1-2; 11 nucleotides line up with TRBD1. With 5 bases clipped from V and 8 bases from J, the junction kept 4 bases outside the gene matches. This CDR3 spans 13 amino acids. Germline values: CDR1 MNHEY, CDR2 SMNVEV (reference sequence). CDR3 residues: CASSPRDRGGYTF. CDR3 nucleotides: TGTGCCAGCAGTCCCCGGGACAGGGGGGGCTACACCTTC.

This clonotype turned up a few times. J is TRBJ2-1 and V is TRBV12-3 or TRBV12-4, with TRBD1 matching 7 bases. This CDR3 comprises 14 residues. V lost 5 bases to trimming and J lost 7 bases; unmatched junction nucleotides: 8. In DNA form, the CDR3 reads TGTGCCAGCAGTAGACAGGGAAAGGGGAATGAGCAGTTCTTC. It yields the protein CASSRQGKGNEQFF.

The rearrangement uses TRBV7-8 and TRBJ2-5; D unclear. Per the germline V gene, CDR1 is SGHVS and CDR2 is FQNEAQ. V shed 8 bases and J shed 1 base, with 11 bases lying between them. The CDR3 runs to 13 residues. CDR3 coding DNA: TGTGCCAGCGGACGTATGGTCCAAGAGACCCAGTACTTC. The encoded protein is CASGRMVQETQYF.

The V and J genes are TRBV29-1 and TRBJ1-1; 7 nucleotides match TRBD1. V lost 7 bases, J lost 5 bases, and 10 bases stayed unmatched. Germline CDR1 reads SQVTM; CDR2 reads ANQGSEA. The CDR3 covers 13 residues. Here the CDR3 reads CSATEGANTEAFF. In DNA, the CDR3 is TGCAGCGCCACCGAGGGGGCGAATACTGAAGCTTTCTTT. The full variable domain, completed using reference TRBV29-1 and TRBJ1-1, is SAVISQKPSRDICQRGTSLTIQCQVDSQVTMMFWYRQQPGQSLTLIATANQGSEATYESGFVIDKFPISRPNLTFSTLTVSNMSPEDSSIYLCSATEGANTEAFFGQGTRLTVV.

This sequence joins TRBV6-2 or TRBV6-3 and TRBJ1-1; maybe TRBD1 (5 bases). Germline V CDR1 and CDR2: MNHEY, SVGEGT. Between the trimmed V and J ends, which lost 5 bases and 5 bases, there was a span of 18 bases. The CDR3 runs 15 residues. CDR3 sequence reads: CASSVVRVSGTEAFF. The CDR3 DNA reads as TGTGCCAGCAGTGTCGTCAGGGTGAGTGGAACTGAAGCTTTCTTT.

In its sample, this clonotype was seen a few times. The rearrangement joins TRBV5-1 to TRBJ2-5, with D possibly being TRBD1 (5 bases). The ends were cut back, 2 bases at V and 5 bases at J, with 13 bases in the middle. In germline, CDR1 is SGHRS, CDR2 YFSETQ. This CDR3 spans 14 amino acids. DNA of the CDR3: TGCGCCAGCAGCTTAGAAGGGGCCGGGGAGACCCAGTACTTC. It translates to CASSLEGAGETQYF. The full variable domain, its missing parts supplied by reference TRBV5-1 and TRBJ2-5, is KAGVTQTPRYLIKTRGQQVTLSCSPISGHRSVSWYQQTPGQGLQFLFEYFSETQRNKGNFPGRFSGRQFSNSRSEMNVSTLELGDSALYLCASSLEGAGETQYFGPGTRLLVL.

This clonotype was counted a few times. V is TRBV5-1 and J is TRBJ1-4; a possible D gene is TRBD1 (5 bases). CDR3 length: 15 residues. CDR1 is SGHRS, CDR2 YFSETQ, per germline. Trimming removed 5 bases from V and 6 bases from J, with 17 bases in between. The CDR3 is CASSWDGTSDEKLFF. DNA of the CDR3: TGCGCCAGCAGTTGGGACGGGACCTCGGATGAAAAACTGTTTTTT.

The chain joins TRBV11-3 to TRBJ2-5; D unclear. Germline CDR1 is SGHNT and CDR2 is YENEEA. V was trimmed by 0 bases and J by 1 base, leaving 18 bases between them. The CDR3 totals 18 residues. The CDR3 DNA reads TGTGCCAGCAGCTTAGAGATTAGAGTACGGGCCTTCCAAGAGACCCAGTACTTC. Translating it yields CASSLEIRVRAFQETQYF. Using reference TRBV11-3 and TRBJ2-5 for the parts outside the CDR3, the full variable domain is EAGVVQSPRYKIIEKKQPVAFWCNPISGHNTLYWYLQNLGQGPELLIRYENEEAVDDSQLPKDRFSAERLKGVDSTLKIQPAELGDSAVYLCASSLEIRVRAFQETQYFGPGTRLLVL.

At least ten counts were recorded for this clonotype. At one end the junction does not follow the germline gene, possibly because of a read error. The V and J genes are TRBV20-1 and TRBJ1-2; perhaps TRBD1 as D (5 bases). Per germline, CDR1 DFQATT and CDR2 SNEGSKA (reference sequence). The CDR3 runs 12 residues. CDR3 protein: CSAREVGPGYTF. CDR3 bases: TGCAGTGCTCGAGAGGTGGGGCCTGGCTACACCTTC.

The CDR3 here is CASSNTGRVMTQYF. The CDR3 DNA follows: TGTGCCAGCAGCAATACAGGGCGCGTGATGACGCAGTATTTT. The chain is built from TRBV6-5 and TRBJ2-3, with a tentative D call TRBD1 (6 bases). V was cut by 6 bases and J by 9 bases, with 19 bases left in between. This CDR3 is 14 amino acids long. The germline gives CDR1 MNHEY, CDR2 SVGAGI.

The J gene is TRBJ2-7, the V gene TRBV6-5, with 9 bases identical to TRBD1. Germline lookup yields CDR1 MNHEY and CDR2 SVGAGI. V shed 5 bases and J 2 bases; nucleotides not matched to a gene: 7. CDR3 length equals 15 residues. The CDR3 bases are TGTGCCAGCAGTGACAGGGGGGGGAATACCTACGAGCAGTACTTC. Protein: CASSDRGGNTYEQYF.

This clonotype was recorded many times. This chain connects TRBV7-6 to TRBJ2-1, with no clear D. CDR3 length: 15 amino acids. Trimming left V 2 bases short and J 0 bases short, with 8 bases between. The germline V gene encodes CDR1 SGHVS and CDR2 FNYEAQ. In nucleotides, the CDR3 is TGTGCCAGCAGCTTACTCCGGAGCTCCTACAATGAGCAGTTCTTC. The encoded protein is CASSLLRSSYNEQFF.

This clonotype has a handful of counts. The chain recombines TRBV6-6 with TRBJ2-7; 8 bases are shared with TRBD1. V shed 5 bases, J shed 9 bases, and the junction held 9 bases outside the gene matches. The CDR3 totals 13 residues. The germline CDR1 and CDR2 sequences are MNHNY and SVGAGI (reference sequence). As DNA, the CDR3 is TGTGCCAGCAGTAACACTTCAACAGGGGGGCAGTACTTC. The encoded protein is CASSNTSTGGQYF.